The clone carrying this TCR beta chain was seen a single time. Its target is unknown. This sample is part of a study of cytomegalovirus exposure and HLA in healthy donors. Donors came from a validation cohort of over 100 subjects, distinct from the first 666-subject cohort. Whole-study findings and limits: A list of 150 to 200 TCR beta chains associated with cytomegalovirus was given.

Sequencing was performed with immunoSEQ multiplex PCR; in TCRdb, only in-frame clones are kept and a portion is missing. The data hold approximately 150,000 clones, with 80% to 90% observed a single time. The sequenced material came from PBMCs. The TCR originated in a man younger than 35 in good health and CMV-seropositive.

CDR3 in amino acids: CASSLGLAGHEQYF. CDR3 DNA: TGTGCCAGCAGCTTAGGACTAGCGGGACACGAGCAGTACTTC. The chain employs TRBV7-9 and TRBJ2-7, with 11 bases identical to TRBD2. This CDR3 is 14 amino acids long. Germline loops: CDR1 SEHNR, CDR2 FQNEAQ (reference sequence). Trimming cost V 1 base and J 5 bases; bases outside gene matches: 1.